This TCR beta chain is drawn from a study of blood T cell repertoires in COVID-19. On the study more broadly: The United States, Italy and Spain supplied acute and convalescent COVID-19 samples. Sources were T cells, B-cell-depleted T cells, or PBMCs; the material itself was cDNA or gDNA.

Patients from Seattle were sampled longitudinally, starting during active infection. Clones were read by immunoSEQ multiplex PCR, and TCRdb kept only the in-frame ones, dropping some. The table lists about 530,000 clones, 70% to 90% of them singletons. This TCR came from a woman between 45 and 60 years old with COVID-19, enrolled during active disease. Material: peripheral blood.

CDR3 sequence: CASSDARGDGYTF. For the CDR3, the DNA is TGTGCCAGCAGCGATGCCAGAGGTGACGGCTACACCTTC. The genes are TRBV5-4 and TRBJ1-2; D is ambiguous. The CDR3 length is 13 residues. Germline assignment: CDR1 SGHNT and CDR2 YYREEE (reference sequence). V dropped 4 bases and J dropped 8 bases, with 15 bases sitting between them. Filled out from reference TRBV5-4 and TRBJ1-2, the complete variable domain reads ETGVTQSPTHLIKTRGQQVTLRCSSQSGHNTVSWYQQALGQGPQFIFQYYREEENGRGNFPPRFSGLQFPNYSSELNVNALELDDSALYLCASSDARGDGYTFGSGTRLTVV.